Presented here are 12 T cell receptor beta chains from one specimen sequenced in a study of shared clonotypes between healthy human individuals. Sequencing was performed with immunoSEQ multiplex PCR; in TCRdb, only in-frame clones are kept and a portion is missing. The data show about 2.4 million clones, 90% to 95% seen once. The sequenced material came from naive CD4+ T cells sorted from blood. Subset given: CD45RA+ positively selected. Receptors were obtained from a man younger than 30 in good health.

This chain links TRBV2 with TRBJ2-5; 9 bases map to TRBD1. Germline V gene sequence: CDR1 SNHLY, CDR2 FYNNEI. V gave up 6 bases and J gave up 4 bases; unmatched junction bases: 15. This CDR3 spans 17 amino acids. The CDR3, as DNA: TGTGCCAGCAGGGATGGGACAGGGCTTTTCCTGGGAGAGACCCAGTACTTC. It translates to CASRDGTGLFLGETQYF.

This clone was seen a few times. The rearrangement uses TRBV10-1 and TRBJ2-7, with D perhaps matching TRBD2 (6 bases). CDR3 length equals 14 residues. Germline CDR1 reads WNHNN; CDR2 reads SYGVQD (reference sequence). Trimming took 0 bases from V and 9 from J, leaving 15 bases between them. In nucleotides, the CDR3 is TGCGCCAGCAGTGAGTCGAGCTCGCGGGGTGGGCAGTACTTC. This sequence encodes CASSESSSRGGQYF.

J is TRBJ2-7 and V is TRBV2; a weak D match, TRBD2 (6 bases). Trimming left V 1 base short and J 0 bases short, with 16 bases between. The germline CDR1 and CDR2 sequences are SNHLY and FYNNEI. The CDR3 is made up of 17 amino acids. The CDR3 loop reads CASSEEVAGSSSYEQYF. The CDR3 nucleotides are TGTGCCAGCAGTGAAGAAGTTGCGGGATCGAGCTCCTACGAGCAGTACTTC. The whole variable domain, filled in from reference TRBV2 and TRBJ2-7, reads EPEVTQTPSHQVTQMGQEVILRCVPISNHLYFYWYRQILGQKVEFLVSFYNNEISEKSEIFDDQFSVERPDGSNFTLKIRSTKLEDSAMYFCASSEEVAGSSSYEQYFGPGTRLTVT.

This clone was observed a single time. This rearrangement joins TRBV5-1 to TRBJ2-5, with unresolved D. Germline CDR1 SGHRS, CDR2 YFSETQ. The V and J ends lost 0 bases and 2 bases respectively, with 11 bases between them. This CDR3 is built from 15 residues. The CDR3 nucleotides read TGCGCCAGCAGCTTGGACACCGGTAATCAAGAGACCCAGTACTTC. Residues: CASSLDTGNQETQYF.

The V and J genes are TRBV11-2 and TRBJ2-5, with 10 bases matching TRBD1. Trimming at V came to 5 bases and at J to 0 bases, leaving 6 bases not matched to a gene. Germline CDR1 SGHAT, CDR2 FQNNGV. The CDR3 is 16 amino acids. This CDR3 is CASSPTGQGNQETQYF. DNA of the CDR3: TGTGCCAGCAGCCCTACGGGACAGGGGAACCAAGAGACCCAGTACTTC.

The chain carries TRBV27 and TRBJ2-1; tentative D call: TRBD2 (6 bases). Trimming left V 1 base short and J 7 bases short, with 14 bases between. This CDR3 is built from 15 residues. Germline V gives CDR1 MNHEY, CDR2 SMNVEV (reference sequence). The CDR3, as DNA: TGTGCCAGCAGTTTATTTGGGACTTGGGGGAATGAGCAGTTCTTC. As protein: CASSLFGTWGNEQFF.

CDR3 bases: TGCGCCAGCAGCCAAGGTACGGGCTACGAGCAGTACTTC. Protein: CASSQGTGYEQYF. This chain links TRBV4-3 with TRBJ2-7; no definite D call. Trimming cost V 1 base and J 3 bases, with 7 bases left between them. CDR3 length: 13 amino acids. Germline V lookup: CDR1 LGHNA, CDR2 YSLEER.

This clone was seen a single time. The CDR3, as DNA: TGTGCCAGCAGCCAAAATAGCCCAAAAAGCTCCTACGAGCAGTACTTC. Encoded protein: CASSQNSPKSSYEQYF. The V gene is TRBV7-2, the J gene TRBJ2-7; D remains ambiguous. The germline CDR1 and CDR2 sequences are SGHTA and FQGNSA. With 5 bases removed from V and 0 bases from J, the gap between germline ends came to 17 bases. The CDR3 covers 16 residues.

The chain uses TRBV7-2 and TRBJ2-5; the D gene is possibly TRBD1 (6 bases). The V and J ends lost 1 base and 1 base respectively, with 10 bases between them. This CDR3 contains 15 residues. Germline V gene lookup returns CDR1 SGHTA and CDR2 FQGNSA. CDR3: CASSLGQALQETQYF. The CDR3 nucleotides are TGTGCCAGCAGCTTAGGACAGGCGCTCCAAGAGACCCAGTACTTC.

This chain joins TRBV29-1 and TRBJ1-1, with D unclear. CDR1 is SQVTM, CDR2 ANQGSEA, per germline. This CDR3 contains 14 residues. The V and J ends lost 2 bases and 0 bases respectively, with 10 bases between them. CDR3 loop: CSVEKVFMNTEAFF. The CDR3 bases are TGCAGCGTTGAAAAGGTCTTTATGAACACTGAAGCTTTCTTT. Filled out from reference TRBV29-1 and TRBJ1-1, the complete variable domain reads SAVISQKPSRDICQRGTSLTIQCQVDSQVTMMFWYRQQPGQSLTLIATANQGSEATYESGFVIDKFPISRPNLTFSTLTVSNMSPEDSSIYLCSVEKVFMNTEAFFGQGTRLTVV.

The chain links TRBV11-2 to TRBJ2-7; 12 bases match TRBD1. CDR3 length: 15 residues. V shed 0 bases and J 7 bases; nucleotides not matched to a gene: 4. Germline CDR1 and CDR2: SGHAT and FQNNGV. The CDR3 reads CASSLEGQGAGEQYF. The CDR3 coding sequence is TGTGCCAGCAGCTTAGAGGGACAGGGGGCAGGGGAGCAGTACTTC.

The rearrangement joins TRBV30 to TRBJ1-3, with D possibly TRBD1 on 6 matching bases. The V and J ends lost 7 bases and 0 bases respectively, with 10 bases between them. The CDR3 totals 13 residues. CDR1 is GTSNPN, CDR2 SVGIG, per germline (reference sequence). CDR3 DNA: TGTGCCTCGAAACAGGGCTCTGGAAACACCATATATTTT. Amino acid sequence: CASKQGSGNTIYF.